The rows below give T cell receptor beta chains drawn from one sample of a study of T cells after yellow fever vaccination. Using its own MiXCR run on the 5' RACE reads, TCRdb lists one record per CDR3 protein. Of approximately 550,000 distinct CDR3 sequences listed, 13% are singletons. The starting material was PBMCs, obtained on the day of the yellow fever booster vaccination. The receptors originated from a young man who received the YFV17D yellow fever vaccine. The CDR3 runs from the conserved cysteine through the conserved F or W. D genes are given only for firm matches. Clone size is not always given. Where it is, it says once, few, many or a class for expanded clones.

CDR3 protein: CATIPLGTGSYEQYF
CDR3 DNA: TGTGCCACCATTCCTCTCGGGACAGGGTCATACGAGCAGTACTTC
clone size: few
D gene: TRBD1
V gene: TRBV27
J gene: TRBJ2-7

CDR3 protein: CSARKPGGADTQYF
CDR3 DNA: TGCAGTGCTAGGAAACCAGGGGGCGCAGATACGCAGTATTTT
clone size: -
D gene: TRBD1
V gene: TRBV20-1
J gene: TRBJ2-3

CDR3 protein: CASNWRGGADTQYF
CDR3 DNA: TGTGCCAGCAATTGGAGGGGAGGTGCAGATACGCAGTATTTT
clone size: few
D gene: -
V gene: TRBV2
J gene: TRBJ2-3

CDR3 protein: CASSANGGRGDTQYF
CDR3 DNA: TGTGCCAGCTCTGCTAATGGCGGGAGAGGAGATACGCAGTATTTT
clone size: -
D gene: TRBD2
V gene: TRBV18
J gene: TRBJ2-3

CDR3 protein: CASSLTLTSSGTGELFF
CDR3 DNA: TGTGCCAGCAGCCTGACCCTGACGAGTTCGGGGACCGGGGAGCTGTTTTTT
clone size: -
D gene: -
V gene: TRBV5-5
J gene: TRBJ2-2

CDR3 protein: CASSPGTEYQETQYF
CDR3 DNA: TGTGCCAGCAGCCCCGGGACAGAGTACCAAGAGACCCAGTACTTC
clone size: -
D gene: TRBD1
V gene: TRBV7-9
J gene: TRBJ2-5

CDR3 protein: CASSLQASGVNEQFF
CDR3 DNA: TGTGCCAGCAGCCTACAGGCTAGCGGGGTTAATGAGCAGTTCTTC
clone size: -
D gene: TRBD2
V gene: TRBV6-1
J gene: TRBJ2-1

CDR3 protein: CASSPRPGRREWPYEQYF
CDR3 DNA: TGTGCCAGCAGTCCACGACCCGGCAGACGGGAATGGCCCTACGAGCAGTACTTC
clone size: few
D gene: -
V gene: TRBV27
J gene: TRBJ2-7

CDR3 protein: CASSSQGVTGELFF
CDR3 DNA: TGTGCCAGCAGCTCCCAGGGTGTGACCGGGGAGCTGTTTTTT
clone size: -
D gene: -
V gene: TRBV7-2
J gene: TRBJ2-2

CDR3 protein: CASSLAASGLADEQFF
CDR3 DNA: TGTGCCAGCAGCTTAGCGGCCTCCGGACTAGCGGATGAGCAGTTCTTC
clone size: -
D gene: TRBD2
V gene: TRBV7-6
J gene: TRBJ2-1

CDR3 protein: CATRKDRYSYEQYF
CDR3 DNA: TGTGCCACCAGGAAGGACAGATACTCCTACGAGCAGTACTTC
clone size: few
D gene: -
V gene: TRBV10-3
J gene: TRBJ2-7

CDR3 protein: CASSTRGLISYNEQFF
CDR3 DNA: TGTGCCAGCAGTACCAGGGGGCTGATCTCCTACAATGAGCAGTTCTTC
clone size: -
D gene: TRBD1
V gene: TRBV6-1
J gene: TRBJ2-1

CDR3 protein: CSARETGSFSNQPQHF
CDR3 DNA: TGCAGTGCTAGAGAGACAGGGAGTTTTAGCAATCAGCCCCAGCATTTT
clone size: few
D gene: TRBD1
V gene: TRBV20-1
J gene: TRBJ1-5

CDR3 protein: CASSVWEGNEQFF
CDR3 DNA: TGTGCCAGCAGTGTGTGGGAGGGCAATGAGCAGTTCTTC
clone size: few
D gene: TRBD2
V gene: TRBV2
J gene: TRBJ2-1

CDR3 protein: CASSFAQGGYEQYF
CDR3 DNA: TGTGCCAGCAGCTTCGCCCAGGGTGGTTACGAGCAGTACTTC
clone size: -
D gene: -
V gene: TRBV5-4
J gene: TRBJ2-7

CDR3 protein: CASSLSVFGGGTDTQYF
CDR3 DNA: TGTGCCAGCAGCTTGTCGGTGTTCGGGGGAGGCACAGATACGCAGTATTTT
clone size: few
D gene: -
V gene: TRBV5-4
J gene: TRBJ2-3

CDR3 protein: CASNHRNTEAFF
CDR3 DNA: TGTGCCAGCAATCATAGGAACACTGAAGCTTTCTTT
clone size: -
D gene: -
V gene: TRBV6-2/TRBV6-3
J gene: TRBJ1-1

CDR3 protein: CSARAGGSSNQPQHF
CDR3 DNA: TGCAGTGCTAGGGCAGGGGGTAGCAGCAATCAGCCCCAGCATTTT
clone size: few
D gene: TRBD1
V gene: TRBV20-1
J gene: TRBJ1-5